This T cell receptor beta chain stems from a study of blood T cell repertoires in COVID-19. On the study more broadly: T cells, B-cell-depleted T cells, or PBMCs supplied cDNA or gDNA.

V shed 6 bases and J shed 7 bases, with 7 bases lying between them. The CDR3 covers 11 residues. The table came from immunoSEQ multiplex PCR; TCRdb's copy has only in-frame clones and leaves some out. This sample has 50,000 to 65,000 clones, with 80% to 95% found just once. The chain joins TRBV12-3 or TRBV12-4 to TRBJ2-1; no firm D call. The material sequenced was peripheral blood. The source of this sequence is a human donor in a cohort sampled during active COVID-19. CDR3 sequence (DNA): TGTGCCAGCAGCCAGTGGAATGAGCAGTTCTTC. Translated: CASSQWNEQFF.